Shown below are 20 T cell receptor beta chains from a single sample sequenced in a study of shared clonotypes between healthy human individuals. TCRdb's copy holds only in-frame clones and misses some; the assay was immunoSEQ multiplex PCR. The table includes about a million clones, approximately 80% detected once. The sample was memory CD4+ T cells from PBMCs. Subset defined: CD45RA-negative fraction. The receptors come from a man younger than 30 in good health. Some clones in this sample may be carry-over from other donors' samples.

This clone was seen more than once but under ten times. This rearrangement joins TRBV5-1 to TRBJ2-1; 12 bases are a match to TRBD2. CDR3 length equals 16 residues. V shed 3 bases, J shed 4 bases, and the junction held 5 bases outside the gene matches. Germline values: CDR1 SGHRS, CDR2 YFSETQ. The CDR3 DNA sequence: TGCGCCAGCAGCTACCACGGGACTAGCGGGTACAATGAGCAGTTCTTC. Encoded protein: CASSYHGTSGYNEQFF.

This clone was seen just once. The chain is built from TRBV7-2 and TRBJ2-5; 7 nucleotides match TRBD2. CDR3 length equals 14 residues. With 1 base clipped from V and 7 bases from J, the junction kept 6 bases outside the gene matches. CDR1 SGHTA and CDR2 FQGNSA come from the germline V gene. The CDR3 DNA sequence: TGTGCCAGCAGCTTAGTACTAGCGTGGGGGACCCAGTACTTC. It encodes CASSLVLAWGTQYF.

This clone was counted at least ten times. The V gene is TRBV5-4, the J gene TRBJ1-5; no firm D call. The germline gives CDR1 SGHNT, CDR2 YYREEE (reference sequence). This CDR3 comprises 13 residues. Trimming took 0 bases from V and 7 from J, leaving 8 bases between them. CDR3: CASSLGGEQPQHF. The CDR3 nucleotides are TGTGCCAGCAGCTTGGGAGGAGAGCAGCCCCAGCATTTT.

V is TRBV10-3 and J is TRBJ2-3; D not certain. There are 13 residues in the CDR3. V was clipped by 3 bases and J by 6 bases, with 10 bases between them. Germline-derived CDR1 and CDR2 are ENHRY and SYGVKD. The CDR3 DNA reads as TGTGCCATCAGTGATCAAGGACGCGATACGCAGTATTTT. It is translated as CAISDQGRDTQYF.

CDR3 in amino acids: CASSPTVAVLYNEQFF. The CDR3 nucleotides are TGTGCCAGCAGCCCGACGGTGGCGGTCCTCTACAATGAGCAGTTCTTC. The J gene is TRBJ2-1, the V gene TRBV28; no firm D call. Trimming removed 6 bases from V and 3 bases from J, with 18 bases in between. The CDR3 covers 16 residues. Per germline, CDR1 MDHEN and CDR2 SYDVKM.

The V gene is TRBV5-1, the J gene TRBJ2-1, with no clear D. The CDR3 loop spans 15 amino acids. V lost 1 base to trimming and J lost 0 bases, with 8 bases between them. Germline loops: CDR1 SGHRS, CDR2 YFSETQ. The CDR3 reads CASSLRWDSYNEQFF. The CDR3 DNA reads as TGCGCCAGCAGCTTGAGGTGGGACTCCTACAATGAGCAGTTCTTC.

This chain uses TRBV28 with TRBJ2-2; TRBD1 aligns across 7 bases. The CDR3 consists of 14 residues. J was trimmed by 5 bases and V by 3 bases; bases with no gene match: 3. From germline, CDR1 is MDHEN and CDR2 SYDVKM. The CDR3 is CASSFLQGTGELFF. The CDR3 nucleotides read TGTGCCAGCAGTTTTTTACAGGGGACCGGGGAGCTGTTTTTT.

This chain uses TRBV18 with TRBJ1-2; the match to TRBD1 covers 8 bases. The trim removed 5 bases at V and 10 bases at J, leaving 6 bases unmatched. The germline CDR1 and CDR2 sequences are KGHSH and LQKENI. This CDR3 contains 12 residues. The CDR3 region is CASSSGQDYYTF. The CDR3, as DNA: TGTGCCAGCTCATCGGGACAGGATTACTACACCTTC.

The chain couples TRBV6-6 to TRBJ2-7, with TRBD1 matching over 7 bases. With V trimmed by 2 bases and J by 5 bases, 12 bases remained unmatched. Germline V gene lookup returns CDR1 MNHNY and CDR2 SVGAGI (reference sequence). This CDR3 region has 16 residues. The CDR3 loop reads CASSYGSHTGDDEQYF. As DNA, the CDR3 is TGTGCCAGCAGTTACGGGTCCCACACAGGGGATGACGAGCAGTACTTC.

The chain recombines TRBV29-1 with TRBJ2-5, with 11 bases lining up with TRBD1. This CDR3 has 14 residues. V was pared by 6 bases and J by 1 base, with 4 bases of the junction left unmatched. The germline gives CDR1 SQVTM, CDR2 ANQGSEA. DNA of the CDR3: TGCAGCGTCCGGGACAGGGGGTCCCAAGAGACCCAGTACTTC. The encoded protein is CSVRDRGSQETQYF.

Here the CDR3 reads CAISDPTGNLEETQYF. In DNA form, the CDR3 reads TGTGCCATCAGTGATCCGACAGGGAACTTAGAAGAGACCCAGTACTTC. The rearrangement joins TRBV10-3 to TRBJ2-5; 7 bases are a match to TRBD1. CDR1 and CDR2 (germline): ENHRY, SYGVKD. The CDR3 loop spans 16 amino acids. The J segment lost 3 bases and the V segment lost 3 bases, leaving 10 bases of the junction unmatched.

The CDR3 DNA is TGTGCCACCAGCAGAGAAACGACAGGGGGGATGGCTTTCTTT. Protein sequence: CATSRETTGGMAFF. This rearrangement joins TRBV15 to TRBJ1-1, with TRBD1 matching 9 bases. Germline CDR1 is LNHNV and CDR2 is YYDKDF (reference sequence). CDR3 size: 14 residues. Trimming removed 0 bases from V and 11 bases from J; junction bases left unmatched: 7.

V is TRBV4-3 and J is TRBJ2-2, with TRBD2 as a possible D gene (5 bases). Germline V gene lookup returns CDR1 LGHNA and CDR2 YSLEER. The V gene lost 0 bases and the J gene lost 3 bases, with 17 bases spanning the gap. The CDR3 is 18 amino acids. The CDR3 sequence: CASSQEELSADDTGELFF. The CDR3 DNA follows: TGCGCCAGCAGCCAAGAGGAGTTGTCAGCGGACGACACCGGGGAGCTGTTTTTT.

The V gene is TRBV7-2, the J gene TRBJ2-1, with 11 bases that match TRBD2. CDR3 length: 16 residues. The V gene's germline CDR1 is SGHTA and CDR2 FQGNSA. The V and J ends lost 4 bases and 4 bases, in that order; junction bases with no gene match: 6. The DNA of the CDR3 is TGTGCCAGCAGCTCGGGACTAGCGGTCCAATACAATGAGCAGTTCTTC. Protein product: CASSSGLAVQYNEQFF.

This clone was detected a few times. CDR3 sequence: CASSQAGNYGYTF. DNA of the CDR3: TGTGCCAGCAGCCAAGCGGGGAACTATGGCTACACCTTC. The chain recombines TRBV14 with TRBJ1-2; D remains unclear. In germline, CDR1 is SGHDN, CDR2 FVKESK. The V and J ends lost 1 base and 2 bases respectively, with 5 bases between them. CDR3 length equals 13 residues. The variable domain in full, completed from reference TRBV14 and TRBJ1-2, reads EAGVTQFPSHSVIEKGQTVTLRCDPISGHDNLYWYRRVMGKEIKFLLHFVKESKQDESGMPNNRFLAERTGGTYSTLKVQPAELEDSGVYFCASSQAGNYGYTFGSGTRLTVV.

The rearrangement uses TRBV6-5 and TRBJ2-5; TRBD1 matches 8 bases. The CDR3 extends over 14 amino acids. Germline V gene sequence: CDR1 MNHEY, CDR2 SVGAGI. J gave up 5 bases and V 4 bases, and 6 bases lay outside the gene matches. CDR3: CASSWGRGQETQYF. Here the CDR3 DNA reads TGTGCCAGCAGTTGGGGCAGGGGGCAGGAGACCCAGTACTTC.

The V gene is TRBV7-2, the J gene TRBJ2-2; D is perhaps TRBD2 (5 bases). CDR3 length equals 16 residues. V shed 1 base and J shed 4 bases, with 13 bases lying between them. Per the germline V gene, CDR1 is SGHTA and CDR2 is FQGNSA. The CDR3 protein is CASSLENGGFTGELFF. The CDR3 DNA reads as TGTGCCAGCAGCTTAGAGAACGGAGGCTTCACCGGGGAGCTGTTTTTT. The full variable domain, rest sourced from reference TRBV7-2 and TRBJ2-2, is GAGVSQSPSNKVTEKGKDVELRCDPISGHTALYWYRQSLGQGLEFLIYFQGNSAPDKSGLPSDRFSAERTGGSVSTLTIQRTQQEDSAVYLCASSLENGGFTGELFFGEGSRLTVL.

The chain joins TRBV5-6 to TRBJ2-4; D possibly corresponds to TRBD1 (5 bases). CDR1 is SGHDT, CDR2 YYEEEE, per germline. CDR3 length: 15 amino acids. Trimming stripped 0 bases from V and 3 bases from J, with 10 bases between. Here the CDR3 reads CASSLVRQGKNIQYF. CDR3 in DNA: TGTGCCAGCAGCTTGGTACGGCAGGGCAAAAACATTCAGTACTTC. The full variable domain, with the rest looked up from reference TRBV5-6 and TRBJ2-4, is DAGVTQSPTHLIKTRGQQVTLRCSPKSGHDTVSWYQQALGQGPQFIFQYYEEEERQRGNFPDRFSGHQFPNYSSELNVNALLLGDSALYLCASSLVRQGKNIQYFGAGTRLSVL.

V is TRBV7-9 and J is TRBJ2-1, with D possibly matching TRBD2 (6 bases). Looked up from germline, CDR1 is SEHNR and CDR2 is FQNEAQ (reference sequence). The CDR3 loop spans 15 amino acids. Trimming took off 7 bases at V and 8 bases at J, with 21 bases between the two ends. The chain's CDR3 is CASKSGEKETHEQFF. CDR3 nucleotide sequence: TGTGCCAGCAAGTCGGGGGAGAAGGAAACGCATGAGCAGTTCTTC.

This clone was recorded only once. This rearrangement joins TRBV4-2 to TRBJ1-3; D is undetermined. The V end was cut by 1 base, the J end by 0 bases, with 22 bases between. From germline, CDR1 is LGHNA and CDR2 YNFKEQ. There are 20 residues in the CDR3. CDR3 sequence reads: CASSQVPRSPPTHSGNTIYF. As DNA, the CDR3 is TGTGCCAGCAGCCAAGTCCCCCGGTCCCCCCCAACTCACTCTGGAAACACCATATATTTT.